Shown below are 13 T cell receptor beta chains from a single sample sequenced in a study of somatic mutations in cytotoxic T cells in rheumatoid arthritis. The data were produced by immunoSEQ multiplex PCR, yet TCRdb's version contains in-frame clones alone and is incomplete. The sample includes about 16,000 clones, roughly 79% of them seen just once. Sequencing input: CD8+ T cells sorted from blood. These TCRs come from an adult with rheumatoid arthritis.

This clone has a single count. CDR3 nucleotides: TGTGCCTGGAGTGATTATAGCACTGAAGCTTTCTTT. Its translation: CAWSDYSTEAFF. The rearrangement links TRBV30 to TRBJ1-1; D uncertain. V was trimmed by 1 base and J by 4 bases, leaving 7 bases between them. The germline V gene encodes CDR1 GTSNPN and CDR2 SVGIG (reference sequence). This CDR3 has 12 residues.

J is TRBJ1-4 and V is TRBV15; D unclear. The CDR3 loop spans 15 amino acids. V was cut by 4 bases and J by 6 bases, with 15 bases left in between. Per germline, CDR1 LNHNV and CDR2 YYDKDF (reference sequence). CDR3 nucleotides: TGTGCCACCAGCACGGAAAGGCCACCTGATGAAAAACTGTTTTTT. Its protein product is CATSTERPPDEKLFF.

The genes are TRBV2 and TRBJ2-3; 13 nucleotides line up with TRBD2. The CDR3 loop spans 16 amino acids. Germline CDR1 SNHLY, CDR2 FYNNEI. V shed 7 bases, J shed 0 bases, and the junction held 4 bases outside the gene matches. DNA of the CDR3: TGTGCCAGCAATCGACTAGCGGGAGGCAGCACAGATACGCAGTATTTT. Its translation: CASNRLAGGSTDTQYF.

V gene TRBV29-1 combines with J gene TRBJ2-1; no firm D call. Trimming cost V 3 bases and J 4 bases, with 7 bases left between them. Germline values: CDR1 SQVTM, CDR2 ANQGSEA. The CDR3 consists of 12 residues. The CDR3 spells CSVEDSYNEQFF. In DNA form, the CDR3 reads TGCAGCGTTGAGGATAGTTACAATGAGCAGTTCTTC.

V is TRBV4-1 and J is TRBJ1-3; D gene ambiguous. V was trimmed by 4 bases and J by 8 bases, leaving 12 bases between them. Looked up from germline, CDR1 is MGHRA and CDR2 is YSYEKL. This CDR3 is built from 13 residues. CDR3: CASSPTPLDTIYF. CDR3 in DNA: TGCGCCAGCAGCCCCACCCCCTTGGACACCATATATTTT.

The chain recombines TRBV19 with TRBJ2-7; 12 bases match TRBD2. Germline CDR1 is LNHDA and CDR2 is SQIVND (reference sequence). The CDR3 is 14 residues long. With 5 bases clipped from V and 4 bases from J, the junction kept 3 bases outside the gene matches. CDR3 in DNA: TGTGCCAGTAGTGCCGGGACTAGCGGGTACGAGCAGTACTTC. The encoded protein is CASSAGTSGYEQYF. The full variable domain, with the rest looked up from reference TRBV19 and TRBJ2-7, is DGGITQSPKYLFRKEGQNVTLSCEQNLNHDAMYWYRQDPGQGLRLIYYSQIVNDFQKGDIAEGYSVSREKKESFPLTVTSAQKNPTAFYLCASSAGTSGYEQYFGPGTRLTVT.

The chain combines TRBV25-1 with TRBJ2-1; 10 bases match TRBD1. The length of the CDR3 is 15 residues. The ends lost 2 bases at V and 8 bases at J; junction bases unmatched: 6. Per germline, CDR1 MGHDK and CDR2 SYGVNS. The CDR3: CASSEPGQGRDEQFF. In nucleotides, the CDR3 is TGTGCCAGCAGTGAACCGGGACAGGGGAGGGATGAGCAGTTCTTC.

This chain uses TRBV11-2 with TRBJ2-1, with 9 bases matching TRBD2. Trimming cost V 8 bases and J 0 bases; bases outside gene matches: 8. Germline CDR1 reads SGHAT; CDR2 reads FQNNGV. The CDR3 totals 16 residues. CDR3 residues: CASEGASGVSYNEQFF. The CDR3 nucleotides read TGTGCCAGCGAGGGGGCTAGCGGGGTCTCCTACAATGAGCAGTTCTTC.

The chain has TRBV15 and TRBJ2-1; TRBD2 agrees at 9 bases. Germline CDR1 is LNHNV and CDR2 is YYDKDF (reference sequence). Trimming removed 0 bases from V and 7 bases from J; junction bases left unmatched: 4. The CDR3 contains 15 residues. The CDR3, as DNA: TGTGCCACCAGCAGAGATCCTAGCGGGATGAATGAGCAGTTCTTC. As protein: CATSRDPSGMNEQFF.

The gene calls are TRBV29-1 and TRBJ1-1; D might be TRBD1 (6 bases). Trimming cost V 5 bases and J 8 bases, with 12 bases left between them. The CDR3 contains 11 residues. Germline CDR1 reads SQVTM; CDR2 reads ANQGSEA. This CDR3 reads CSVLGGGEAFF. CDR3 DNA sequence: TGCAGCGTTCTAGGAGGGGGGGAAGCTTTCTTT.

The chain couples TRBV27 to TRBJ2-3, with 14 bases fitting TRBD2. V lost 7 bases to trimming and J lost 5 bases; unmatched junction nucleotides: 5. The germline CDR1 and CDR2 sequences are MNHEY and SMNVEV (reference sequence). CDR3 length: 15 amino acids. The DNA of the CDR3 is TGTGCCAGCAATGCCGGGACTAGCGGGAGAGATACGCAGTATTTT. Protein: CASNAGTSGRDTQYF.

J is TRBJ2-1 and V is TRBV4-3; TRBD1 or TRBD2 may be the D gene (5 bases each). Trimming left V 5 bases short and J 2 bases short, with 13 bases between. This CDR3 is 15 amino acids long. CDR1 is LGHNA, CDR2 YSLEER, per germline. CDR3 in amino acids: CASSSSQGPYNEQFF. The CDR3 nucleotides are TGCGCCAGCAGCTCCTCCCAGGGACCCTACAATGAGCAGTTCTTC.

This chain links TRBV14 with TRBJ1-3; D gene uncertain. Germline V gives CDR1 SGHDN, CDR2 FVKESK. The CDR3 has 14 amino acids. Trimming left V 0 bases short and J 0 bases short, with 3 bases between. In DNA form, the CDR3 reads TGTGCCAGCAGCCAAGAGAACTCTGGAAACACCATATATTTT. Amino acids: CASSQENSGNTIYF.